This TCR beta chain derives from a study of STAT3 mutations in large granular lymphocyte leukemia. The study, taken as a whole, reports: At least one immunodominant TCR beta clonotype appeared in every T-cell large granular lymphocyte leukemia patient. In about 30% of the 18 patients, new TCR clonotypes emerged after therapy.

Of note for this clone: The antigen remains undetermined.

The V end was cut by 5 bases, the J end by 4 bases, with 4 bases between. In germline, CDR1 is SQVTM, CDR2 ANQGSEA. This CDR3 comprises 10 residues. Clones were read by immunoSEQ multiplex PCR, and TCRdb kept only the in-frame ones, dropping some. The repertoire holds 20,000 to 30,000 clones, with 94% as singletons. Sequenced material: peripheral blood mononuclear cells. The TCR comes from a man in his forties with T-cell large granular lymphocyte leukemia. Some clones in this sample may be carry-over from other donors' samples. This chain connects TRBV29-1 to TRBJ2-3; D not certain. CDR3 coding DNA: TGCAGCGTTAGCGCAGATACGCAGTATTTT. This gives the protein CSVSADTQYF.